Below, 26 T cell receptor beta chains from the same sample are listed, as sequenced in a study of OX40 agonist ivuxolimab in advanced cancers. Some clones are missing from TCRdb's copy, which holds only in-frame ones; the method was immunoSEQ multiplex PCR. The data hold 39,000 or so clones, with approximately 87% observed a single time. Sequences were derived from CD4+ or CD8+ T cells sorted from blood, sampled in a trial of the OX40 agonist ivuxolimab. The source of these receptors is an adult with an advanced solid tumor such as melanoma, head and neck, liver or kidney cancer.

The J gene is TRBJ1-2, the V gene TRBV10-2, with D possibly being TRBD1 (6 bases). Germline CDR1 and CDR2: WSHSY and SAAADI. The CDR3 sequence is 13 residues long. V lost 6 bases and J 8 bases, leaving 16 bases between the germline ends. The CDR3 DNA reads as TGCGCCAGCAGGACCGGGACTCAGGGGGGCTACACCTTC. Translation: CASRTGTQGGYTF.

The gene calls are TRBV2 and TRBJ2-5; D possibly corresponds to TRBD1 (6 bases). Germline assignment: CDR1 SNHLY and CDR2 FYNNEI. V was clipped by 8 bases and J by 4 bases, with 14 bases between them. This CDR3 is built from 13 residues. The CDR3 loop is CASCKQGGETQYF. As DNA, the CDR3 is TGTGCCAGCTGCAAACAGGGTGGAGAGACCCAGTACTTC.

The chain uses TRBV4-2 and TRBJ2-1; no firm D call. V was clipped by 0 bases and J by 10 bases, with 13 bases between them. The CDR3 sequence is 14 residues long. Germline CDR1 LGHNA, CDR2 YNFKEQ. CDR3 in DNA: TGTGCCAGCAGCCAAGATATCGCCCTAGAGGAGCAGTTCTTC. It specifies CASSQDIALEEQFF.

This clone was recorded a few times. The J gene is TRBJ1-2, the V gene TRBV10-1; D is unclear. Trimming stripped 3 bases from V and 1 base from J, with 6 bases between. The CDR3 runs to 13 residues. Germline CDR1 WNHNN, CDR2 SYGVQD (reference sequence). DNA for the CDR3: TGCGCCAGCAGTGAAACGGTTAACTATGGCTACACCTTC. It yields the protein CASSETVNYGYTF.

The chain uses TRBV7-3 and TRBJ2-3; no clear D gene. The V end was cut by 1 base, the J end by 5 bases, with 4 bases between. The germline gives CDR1 SGHTA, CDR2 FQGTGA. This CDR3 region has 12 residues. In DNA form, the CDR3 reads TGTGCCAGCAGCTTAAACCGAGATACGCAGTATTTT. Its protein product is CASSLNRDTQYF.

This chain links TRBV7-2 with TRBJ2-7, with D perhaps TRBD2 (5 bases). CDR3 length: 13 residues. Germline V gene sequence: CDR1 SGHTA, CDR2 FQGNSA. The V gene lost 1 base and the J gene lost 5 bases, with 9 bases spanning the gap. The CDR3 nucleotides read TGTGCCAGCAGCTTAGGGCCGCGGGACGAGCAGTACTTC. As protein: CASSLGPRDEQYF.

The chain combines TRBV6-6 with TRBJ1-3; unclear D gene. V gave up 4 bases and J gave up 0 bases, with 13 bases separating them. Germline CDR1 MNHNY, CDR2 SVGAGI (reference sequence). This CDR3 comprises 16 residues. The CDR3 here is CASSSPISFSGNTIYF. Written as DNA, the CDR3 is TGTGCCAGCAGTTCGCCTATTTCCTTCTCTGGAAACACCATATATTTT.

The chain is built from TRBV19 and TRBJ2-5; 7 bases map to TRBD1. The CDR3 sequence is 16 residues long. The germline gives CDR1 LNHDA, CDR2 SQIVND (reference sequence). Unmatched junction bases numbered 11, after V lost 6 bases and J lost 1 base. The DNA of the CDR3 is TGTGCCAGTAGGCCCCGGGACAGCCGAATCCAAGAGACCCAGTACTTC. Residues: CASRPRDSRIQETQYF.

The rearrangement links TRBV4-2 to TRBJ2-1, with TRBD2 matching 8 bases. Germline values: CDR1 LGHNA, CDR2 YNFKEQ. This CDR3 contains 17 residues. The J segment lost 0 bases and the V segment lost 0 bases, leaving 4 bases of the junction unmatched. The CDR3 sequence is CASSQDTSGSSYNEQFF. The CDR3 DNA is TGTGCCAGCAGCCAAGATACGAGCGGGAGCTCCTACAATGAGCAGTTCTTC.

This clone was observed once. The gene calls are TRBV10-1 and TRBJ2-5, with 7 nucleotides matching TRBD1. The J segment lost 2 bases and the V segment lost 2 bases, leaving 5 bases of the junction unmatched. CDR1 is WNHNN and CDR2 is SYGVQD in the germline V gene (reference sequence). The CDR3 totals 15 residues. DNA of the CDR3: TGCGCCAGCAGTGAGAGGGGGCCGGGGCAAGAGACCCAGTACTTC. Protein product: CASSERGPGQETQYF.

The chain employs TRBV6-4 and TRBJ2-7; 9 bases line up with TRBD1. With V trimmed by 5 bases and J by 3 bases, 5 bases remained unmatched. Germline values: CDR1 MRHNA, CDR2 SNTAGT. The CDR3 runs to 14 residues. This chain's CDR3 is CASSFRDRDYEQYF. The CDR3 DNA follows: TGTGCCAGCAGTTTCCGGGACAGGGACTACGAGCAGTACTTC.

The rearrangement links TRBV28 to TRBJ1-1; D is perhaps TRBD1 (5 bases). Between the trimmed V and J ends, which lost 7 bases and 0 bases, there was a span of 12 bases. Germline V gene sequence: CDR1 MDHEN, CDR2 SYDVKM. The CDR3 has 14 amino acids. The CDR3 protein is CASTTASMNTEAFF. The CDR3 coding sequence is TGTGCCAGCACGACAGCTAGTATGAACACTGAAGCTTTCTTT.

This clone was seen only a few times. V gene TRBV6-1 combines with J gene TRBJ1-4; D remains ambiguous. The CDR3 has 14 residues. Trimming took off 0 bases at V and 5 bases at J, with 7 bases between the two ends. CDR1 is MNHNS and CDR2 is SASEGT in the germline V gene. The CDR3 is CASSEAGGNEKLFF. The CDR3 coding sequence is TGTGCCAGCAGTGAAGCTGGCGGGAATGAAAAACTGTTTTTT.

The chain recombines TRBV18 with TRBJ2-7; D is perhaps TRBD1 (6 bases). CDR1 is KGHSH and CDR2 is LQKENI in the germline V gene. V dropped 3 bases and J dropped 4 bases, with 16 bases sitting between them. CDR3 size: 15 residues. The CDR3 DNA reads TGTGCCAGCTCACCTTCCGGGACACCCGTTTACGAGCAGTACTTC. Its translation is CASSPSGTPVYEQYF.

The chain uses TRBV2 and TRBJ2-5; D possibly uses TRBD1 or TRBD2 (6 bases each). The J call may be faulty, since TRBJ2-7 better matches the DNA end. Germline-derived CDR1 and CDR2 are SNHLY and FYNNEI. CDR3 size: 16 residues. The CDR3 here is CASSESRGRDSYEQYF. As DNA, the CDR3 is TGTGCCAGCAGTGAATCCCGGGGGCGCGATTCCTACGAGCAGTACTTC.

This rearrangement joins TRBV4-1 to TRBJ2-4; TRBD2 matches 7 bases. The V gene's germline CDR1 is MGHRA and CDR2 YSYEKL. The CDR3 loop spans 16 amino acids. The trim removed 0 bases at V and 6 bases at J, leaving 8 bases unmatched. CDR3 bases: TGCGCCAGCAGCCAAGAAAGGGCTAGCGGACCAAACATTCAGTACTTC. Its translation is CASSQERASGPNIQYF.

The rearrangement joins TRBV5-6 to TRBJ1-2; 7 bases map to TRBD1. The CDR3 has 16 amino acids. V dropped 3 bases and J dropped 4; count of bases not matched to a gene: 12. Looked up from germline, CDR1 is SGHDT and CDR2 is YYEEEE. CDR3 DNA: TGTGCCAGCAGCTCCTACGACAGGGATCGGGCCTATGGCTACACCTTC. Translation gives CASSSYDRDRAYGYTF.

The CDR3 sequence is CASSPTRAPYEQYF. For the CDR3, the DNA is TGTGCCAGCAGCCCAACCCGGGCACCCTACGAGCAGTACTTC. The chain links TRBV7-9 to TRBJ2-7, with D uncertain. The CDR3 is made up of 14 amino acids. In germline, CDR1 is SEHNR, CDR2 FQNEAQ (reference sequence). Trimming shortened V by 5 bases and J by 2 bases, and 13 bases separated the two germline ends.

V and J are TRBV19 and TRBJ2-7, with a tentative D call TRBD1 (5 bases). V was trimmed by 5 bases and J by 2 bases, leaving 10 bases between them. Germline CDR1 LNHDA, CDR2 SQIVND (reference sequence). The CDR3 is 13 residues long. The CDR3 DNA reads as TGTGCCAGTAGTCTAGGGGCAACCTACGAGCAGTACTTC. Translated, it gives CASSLGATYEQYF.

The V and J genes are TRBV4-1 and TRBJ1-4, with a tentative D call TRBD1 (6 bases). V lost 1 base and J 6 bases, leaving 12 bases between the germline ends. The CDR3 consists of 15 residues. CDR1 MGHRA and CDR2 YSYEKL come from the germline V gene. CDR3 in DNA: TGCGCCAGCAGCCAAGGGTGGGGGGCGGATGAAAAACTGTTTTTT. The encoded protein is CASSQGWGADEKLFF.

This rearrangement joins TRBV4-1 to TRBJ2-3; D not certain. Germline CDR1 reads MGHRA; CDR2 reads YSYEKL. V lost 1 base, J lost 1 base, and 6 bases lay in between. The CDR3 has 14 residues. CDR3 protein: CASSQVGGTDTQYF. The CDR3 nucleotides are TGCGCCAGCAGCCAAGTTGGCGGCACAGATACGCAGTATTTT.

The chain couples TRBV7-9 to TRBJ1-6; unclear D gene. The CDR3 contains 13 residues. Trimming pared 1 base from V and 5 bases from J, leaving 3 bases between. CDR1 is SEHNR, CDR2 FQNEAQ, per germline (reference sequence). In nucleotides, the CDR3 is TGTGCCAGCAGCTTAGGGGATAATTCACCCCTCCACTTT. Amino acid sequence: CASSLGDNSPLHF.

The gene calls are TRBV10-2 and TRBJ2-7, with 12 nucleotides matching TRBD1. Germline CDR1 is WSHSY and CDR2 is SAAADI. CDR3 size: 13 residues. J gave up 6 bases and V 8 bases, and 5 bases lay outside the gene matches. Written as DNA, the CDR3 is TGCGCCAGCGCGGGACAGGGGGCCGGCGAGCAGTACTTC. As protein: CASAGQGAGEQYF.

This sequence joins TRBV7-3 and TRBJ2-7; D is tentatively TRBD1 or TRBD2 (5 bases each). CDR3 length: 13 residues. The germline V gene has CDR1 SGHTA and CDR2 FQGTGA. V gave up 5 bases and J gave up 4 bases, with 12 bases separating them. CDR3 in amino acids: CASSRDGKYEQYF. CDR3 in DNA: TGTGCCAGCAGCCGGGACGGAAAATACGAGCAGTACTTC. The full variable domain, in which reference TRBV7-3 and TRBJ2-7 provide the parts outside the CDR3, is GAGVSQTPSNKVTEKGKYVELRCDPISGHTALYWYRQSLGQGPEFLIYFQGTGAADDSGLPNDRFFAVRPEGSVSTLKIQRTERGDSAVYLCASSRDGKYEQYFGPGTRLTVT.

The chain combines TRBV7-8 with TRBJ1-4; 9 bases align to TRBD1. V gave up 5 bases and J gave up 7 bases; unmatched junction bases: 20. The CDR3 extends over 19 amino acids. The germline CDR1 and CDR2 sequences are SGHVS and FQNEAQ. The CDR3 DNA sequence: TGTGCCAGCAGCCTACGCCCGGGACAGGGATTTGTATTGGGTGAAAAACTGTTTTTT. It translates to CASSLRPGQGFVLGEKLFF.

This sequence joins TRBV6-4 and TRBJ1-6; 7 nucleotides align to TRBD1. CDR3 size: 17 residues. J was trimmed by 1 base and V by 5 bases; bases with no gene match: 8. Germline-derived CDR1 and CDR2 are MRHNA and SNTAGT. DNA of the CDR3: TGTGCCAGCAGTTTAAGGCCAGGGGGGTCCTATAATTCACCCCTCCACTTT. Protein sequence: CASSLRPGGSYNSPLHF.